A single sample is the source of the 11 T cell receptor beta chains below, sequenced in a study of blood T cell repertoires in COVID-19. The table came from immunoSEQ multiplex PCR; TCRdb's copy has only in-frame clones and leaves some out. The profile shows some 150,000 clones, 75% to 90% of them singletons. Material for sequencing was peripheral blood. Receptor source: a human donor in a cohort sampled during active COVID-19.

This sequence joins TRBV2 and TRBJ2-2, with TRBD2 matching over 10 bases. V was pared by 7 bases and J by 7 bases, with 3 bases of the junction left unmatched. Germline loops: CDR1 SNHLY, CDR2 FYNNEI. This CDR3 region has 13 residues. The CDR3 bases are TGTGCCAGCAAGCGGGAGGGGAACGGGGAGCTGTTTTTT. Its protein product is CASKREGNGELFF.

This chain uses TRBV6-2 or TRBV6-3 with TRBJ1-2; 10 nucleotides match TRBD1. V shed 5 bases and J 6 bases; nucleotides not matched to a gene: 9. This CDR3 contains 15 residues. CDR1 MNHEY and CDR2 SVGEGT come from the germline V gene. The CDR3 loop is CASSPPTGGYDGYTF. The CDR3 nucleotides read TGTGCCAGCAGTCCGCCGACAGGGGGCTACGATGGCTACACCTTC.

This chain joins TRBV4-1 and TRBJ2-5, with D perhaps TRBD1 (6 bases). Germline V gene sequence: CDR1 MGHRA, CDR2 YSYEKL. V lost 6 bases to trimming and J lost 1 base, with 15 bases between them. CDR3 size: 15 residues. DNA for the CDR3: TGCGCCAGCAGTCGACAGGTGCGGGCCCAAGAGACCCAGTACTTC. Protein product: CASSRQVRAQETQYF.

The chain has TRBV7-8 and TRBJ2-7, with D possibly being TRBD2 (7 bases). Germline V CDR1 and CDR2: SGHVS, FQNEAQ. Trimming cost V 2 bases and J 5 bases, with 13 bases left between them. This CDR3 has 14 residues. The CDR3 DNA follows: TGTGCCAGCAGCTTATTGCGGGGGCTCAACGAGCAGTACTTC. Translating gives CASSLLRGLNEQYF.

The V and J genes are TRBV11-3 and TRBJ2-6; 14 nucleotides align to TRBD2. CDR1 is SGHNT, CDR2 YENEEA, per germline. This CDR3 region has 18 residues. V dropped 4 bases and J dropped 2; count of bases not matched to a gene: 4. The CDR3 loop reads CASSSLGLAGAGANVLTF. DNA for the CDR3: TGTGCCAGCAGCTCCCTGGGACTAGCGGGAGCTGGGGCCAACGTCCTGACTTTC.

There are a few counts of this clone. Distinct nucleotide sequences in the sample also encode this CDR3. This chain uses TRBV5-1 with TRBJ1-1; 7 positions match TRBD1. CDR3 length equals 14 residues. Germline-derived CDR1 and CDR2 are SGHRS and YFSETQ. Trimming at V came to 4 bases and at J to 1 base, leaving 4 bases not matched to a gene. The chain's CDR3 is CASSPRTGNTEAFF. DNA of the CDR3: TGCGCCAGCAGCCCTCGGACAGGGAACACTGAAGCTTTCTTT.

The genes are TRBV2 and TRBJ2-7, with TRBD2 identical over 11 bases. The V and J ends lost 5 bases and 0 bases, in that order; junction bases with no gene match: 6. Germline lookup yields CDR1 SNHLY and CDR2 FYNNEI. The CDR3 has 16 amino acids. The CDR3 DNA follows: TGTGCCAGCAGTTCTAGCGGGGGGTTCGACTCCTACGAGCAGTACTTC. Protein sequence: CASSSSGGFDSYEQYF.

This chain links TRBV5-1 with TRBJ2-3, with 7 nucleotides matching TRBD2. The germline V gene has CDR1 SGHRS and CDR2 YFSETQ. The CDR3 extends over 16 amino acids. V was pared by 0 bases and J by 0 bases, with 4 bases of the junction left unmatched. CDR3 nucleotides: TGCGCCAGCAGCTTGGATCCAGCGGGGAGCACAGATACGCAGTATTTT. Translating it yields CASSLDPAGSTDTQYF.

This clone was counted between two and nine times. J is TRBJ2-2 and V is TRBV18; 9 positions match TRBD2. Trimming cost V 4 bases and J 0 bases; bases outside gene matches: 3. The germline gives CDR1 KGHSH, CDR2 LQKENI. This CDR3 is built from 16 residues. Written as DNA, the CDR3 is TGTGCCAGCTCACTTATAGCGGGAGCGAACACCGGGGAGCTGTTTTTT. The encoded protein is CASSLIAGANTGELFF.

This chain uses TRBV7-2 with TRBJ2-7; 13 positions match TRBD2. Losses at the gene ends were 1 base for V and 6 bases for J; bases not matched to a gene: 9. The CDR3 extends over 17 amino acids. Germline V gives CDR1 SGHTA, CDR2 FQGNSA. CDR3 sequence (DNA): TGTGCCAGCAGCTTAGGGATGAGGACTAGCGGGAGTGGCGAGCAGTACGTC. Its protein product is CASSLGMRTSGSGEQYV.

The genes are TRBV27 and TRBJ2-5; weak D call: TRBD1 (6 bases). Germline-derived CDR1 and CDR2 are MNHEY and SMNVEV (reference sequence). This CDR3 has 13 residues. Trimming left V 5 bases short and J 4 bases short, with 11 bases between. Here the CDR3 reads CASSPDRRETQYF. The CDR3 DNA sequence: TGTGCCAGCAGTCCTGACAGGAGAGAGACCCAGTACTTC.